This T cell receptor beta chain stems from a study of shared clonotypes between healthy human individuals. Study at large: A couple of women and a few men aged 18 to 49 made up the donors. The study, taken as a whole, reports: How much donors shared clonotypes was expected to be affected by sequencing depth.

Method: immunoSEQ multiplex PCR; TCRdb's copy keeps in-frame clones and lacks some. Found here are under 750,000 clones, just under 75% of them singletons; the top ten hold more than 1.5%. This clone was counted between two and nine times. Antigen: not known. Germline values: CDR1 SGHTA, CDR2 FQGNSA. The V and J ends lost 5 bases and 5 bases respectively, with 18 bases between them. The length of the CDR3 is 15 residues. Material: memory CD4+ T cells sorted from blood. Subset of the sample: CD45RA-negative fraction. The chain links TRBV7-2 to TRBJ2-5, with D possibly being TRBD1 or TRBD2 (6 bases each). The TCR was taken from a woman aged 25 to 39 in good health. The CDR3 sequence: CASSPRGQGYETQYF. The CDR3 coding sequence is TGTGCCAGCAGCCCCCGGGGGCAGGGATACGAGACCCAGTACTTC.